These 3 T cell receptor beta chains were sequenced from one sample in a study of blood T cell repertoires in COVID-19. Data came from immunoSEQ multiplex PCR; TCRdb stores just in-frame clones and leaves some out. The sample carries over 150,000 clones, 75% to 90% recorded once. Sequencing input: peripheral blood. The source is a woman aged 60-75 years with acute or convalescent COVID-19.

The genes are TRBV11-1 and TRBJ1-1; 7 nucleotides match TRBD1. This CDR3 comprises 14 residues. Per the germline V gene, CDR1 is SGHAT and CDR2 is FQDESV (reference sequence). The V and J ends lost 1 base and 5 bases, in that order; junction bases with no gene match: 4. Here the CDR3 DNA reads TGTGCCAGCAGCTTAGAACCACAGGGGACTGAAGCTTTCTTT. It encodes CASSLEPQGTEAFF.

The chain couples TRBV20-1 to TRBJ1-2; no clear D gene. Between the trimmed V and J ends, which lost 3 bases and 4 bases, there was a span of 6 bases. The CDR3 extends over 11 amino acids. Germline V lookup: CDR1 DFQATT, CDR2 SNEGSKA (reference sequence). CDR3 sequence reads: CSARSVYGYTF. In DNA form, the CDR3 reads TGCAGTGCTAGGTCGGTCTATGGCTACACCTTC.

The chain recombines TRBV27 with TRBJ2-1; TRBD1 matches 8 bases. With V trimmed by 6 bases and J by 3 bases, 10 bases remained unmatched. Germline V CDR1 and CDR2: MNHEY, SMNVEV (reference sequence). The CDR3 runs 16 residues. The CDR3 sequence: CASSSPSGTGYNEQFF. Here the CDR3 DNA reads TGTGCCAGCAGCTCTCCCTCCGGGACAGGCTACAATGAGCAGTTCTTC.